The rows below give T cell receptor beta chains drawn from one sample of a study of OX40 agonist ivuxolimab in advanced cancers. Clones were sequenced by immunoSEQ multiplex PCR, and TCRdb holds only the in-frame ones, with some missing. Here the sample spans 70,000 to 85,000 clones, about 94% being singletons. The input for sequencing was CD4+ or CD8+ T cells sorted from blood, taken in a trial of the OX40 agonist ivuxolimab. Every receptor here comes from an adult with an advanced solid tumor such as melanoma, head and neck, liver or kidney cancer. Each CDR3 is given with its conserved first and last residue. D genes are given only for firm matches. The listing skips clone size in some rows; elsewhere it reads once, few, many or a size class.

-	TRBD1	TRBV9	TRBJ2-7	CASSSTGNEQYF	TGTGCCAGCAGCTCGACAGGGAACGAGCAGTACTTC
-	-	TRBV9	TRBJ2-5	CASSVVPSGPQETQYF	TGTGCCAGCAGCGTAGTCCCGTCGGGGCCACAAGAGACCCAGTACTTC
-	-	TRBV9	TRBJ2-1	CASSVRRSYNEQFF	TGTGCCAGCAGCGTGAGACGGTCCTACAATGAGCAGTTCTTC
-	-	TRBV5-1	TRBJ1-1	CASSFDGNTEAFF	TGCGCCAGCAGCTTTGACGGAAACACTGAAGCTTTCTTT
-	-	TRBV19	TRBJ1-1	CASSIGPGGLNTEAFF	TGTGCCAGTAGTATAGGTCCCGGGGGCCTAAACACTGAAGCTTTCTTT
-	-	TRBV19	TRBJ2-2	CASTLGQGISTGELFF	TGTGCCAGTACCCTGGGGCAGGGCATAAGCACCGGGGAGCTGTTTTTT
once	TRBD2	TRBV2	TRBJ2-7	CASSHSGRVDEQYF	TGTGCCAGCAGTCATAGCGGGAGAGTCGACGAGCAGTACTTC
-	-	TRBV29-1	TRBJ2-2	CSVELSAGELFF	TGCAGCGTAGAGCTGAGCGCCGGGGAGCTGTTTTTT
once	TRBD1	TRBV9	TRBJ1-1	CASSVSGTGGPEAFF	TGTGCCAGCAGCGTTTCCGGGACAGGGGGTCCTGAAGCTTTCTTT
-	TRBD2	TRBV7-9	TRBJ2-1	CASSPGLAGSYNEQFF	TGTGCCAGCAGCCCCGGACTAGCGGGGTCGTACAATGAGCAGTTCTTC
-	-	TRBV7-2	TRBJ2-3	CASSLKLITDTQYF	TGTGCCAGCAGCTTAAAGCTGATCACAGATACGCAGTATTTT
-	TRBD1	TRBV29-1	TRBJ1-2	CSVDQLDRDGGYTF	TGCAGCGTTGACCAACTCGACAGGGATGGTGGCTACACCTTC
-	-	TRBV7-6	TRBJ2-1	CASSQAQGLDEQFF	TGTGCCAGCAGCCAGGCCCAGGGTCTGGATGAGCAGTTCTTC
-	-	TRBV5-5	TRBJ1-5	CASSLTGSDQPQHF	TGTGCCAGCAGCCTGACAGGTTCCGATCAGCCCCAGCATTTT
-	-	TRBV7-9	TRBJ1-1	CASSLEFLNTEAFF	TGTGCCAGCAGCTTAGAATTTTTAAACACTGAAGCTTTCTTT
-	TRBD2	TRBV7-9	TRBJ2-7	CASSSGGGRGTYEQYF	TGTGCCAGCAGCTCCGGGGGGGGGCGCGGCACCTACGAGCAGTACTTC
-	-	TRBV4-3	TRBJ2-5	CASSQGIQETQYF	TGCGCCAGCAGCCAAGGCATCCAAGAGACCCAGTACTTC
-	-	TRBV4-3	TRBJ2-3	CASSHYETDTQYF	TGCGCCAGCAGCCACTATGAAACAGATACGCAGTATTTT
-	-	TRBV2	TRBJ2-1	CASPRTDRALGVAVYNEQFF	TGTGCCAGCCCCCGGACCGACAGGGCCCTTGGGGTAGCGGTATACAATGAGCAGTTCTTC
-	-	TRBV27	TRBJ2-4	CASSVRGYKNIQYF	TGTGCCAGCAGCGTAAGGGGGTACAAAAACATTCAGTACTTC
-	-	TRBV28	TRBJ2-2	CASSFIRNTGELFF	TGTGCCAGCAGTTTTATTAGGAACACCGGGGAGCTGTTTTTT
once	TRBD1	TRBV5-4	TRBJ2-7	CASSFGDRGYEQYF	TGTGCCAGCAGCTTTGGCGACAGGGGCTACGAGCAGTACTTC
once	TRBD2	TRBV7-2	TRBJ2-5	CASSLAVGLAGEETQYF	TGTGCCAGCAGCTTGGCCGTGGGACTAGCGGGAGAAGAGACCCAGTACTTC
few	-	TRBV2	TRBJ2-6	CASSDQGQRPNFTF	TGTGCCAGCAGTGATCAGGGTCAGCGCCCAAATTTTACTTTC
-	-	TRBV30	TRBJ2-4	CACQVKKNIQYF	TGTGCCTGCCAGGTCAAAAAAAACATTCAGTACTTC
-	-	TRBV29-1	TRBJ2-3	CSVPVRIDRSTQYF	TGCAGCGTACCCGTAAGGATAGACAGGTCTACGCAGTATTTT
-	-	TRBV7-8	TRBJ2-1	CASSFPRVGEVLNEQFF	TGTGCCAGCAGCTTTCCCCGGGTGGGGGAGGTGTTGAATGAGCAGTTCTTC
-	TRBD1	TRBV9	TRBJ1-1	CASSVEGQPYPEAFF	TGTGCCAGCAGCGTAGAGGGACAGCCGTACCCAGAAGCTTTCTTT
-	-	TRBV25-1	TRBJ1-5	CASSRDGSYQPQHF	TGTGCCAGCAGTAGGGACGGCTCATATCAGCCCCAGCATTTT
-	TRBD2	TRBV7-7	TRBJ2-7	CASSLASGSSYEQYF	TGTGCTAGCAGCTTAGCGAGCGGGAGCTCCTACGAGCAGTACTTC
-	TRBD2	TRBV19	TRBJ2-3	CASSFLPLAGGTDTQYF	TGTGCCAGTAGTTTCCTCCCACTAGCGGGAGGGACAGATACGCAGTATTTT
-	TRBD2	TRBV27	TRBJ2-1	CASSFGGGSYNEQFF	TGTGCCAGCAGTTTCGGGGGAGGGTCCTACAATGAGCAGTTCTTC
-	-	TRBV27	TRBJ1-2	CASSLSRWEGGYTF	TGTGCCAGCAGTTTATCGAGGTGGGAAGGGGGCTACACCTTC
-	-	TRBV9	TRBJ2-7	CASSPWGSGSYEQYF	TGTGCCAGCAGCCCTTGGGGGAGCGGTTCCTACGAGCAGTACTTC
-	-	TRBV30	TRBJ2-7	CAWSILTTYEQYF	TGTGCCTGGAGTATCCTCACTACCTACGAGCAGTACTTC
once	-	TRBV9	TRBJ1-2	CASSVDGRYTANYGYTF	TGTGCCAGCAGCGTAGACGGCAGGTATACCGCTAACTATGGCTACACCTTC
-	TRBD2	TRBV5-4	TRBJ2-1	CASSLAGTTTKGLFF	TGTGCCAGCAGCTTGGCCGGGACTACCACGAAGGGGCTGTTCTTC
-	TRBD1	TRBV4-3	TRBJ1-2	CASSPEGTGDPTDYGYTF	TGCGCCAGCAGCCCGGAGGGGACAGGGGACCCTACGGACTATGGCTACACCTTC
-	-	TRBV6-1	TRBJ1-2	CASSVGGLDYGYTF	TGTGCCAGCAGTGTAGGCGGGCTGGACTATGGCTACACCTTC
-	TRBD1	TRBV6-4	TRBJ2-2	CASSDTGTGVTGELFF	TGTGCCAGCAGTGATACCGGGACAGGGGTCACCGGGGAGCTGTTTTTT
-	TRBD1	TRBV15	TRBJ1-5	CATRNPQGQGIFGNQPQHF	TGTGCCACCAGGAACCCCCAGGGACAGGGAATTTTTGGGAATCAGCCCCAGCATTTT
-	-	TRBV7-8	TRBJ2-1	CASSLGWGNEQFF	TGTGCCAGCAGCCTCGGCTGGGGTAATGAGCAGTTCTTC
-	TRBD1	TRBV29-1	TRBJ1-1	CSVGRQGTGTEAFF	TGCAGCGTGGGTAGACAGGGGACAGGGACTGAAGCTTTCTTT
-	-	TRBV10-2	TRBJ2-3	CASSEWLAWGDTQYF	TGCGCCAGCAGTGAGTGGCTAGCGTGGGGAGATACGCAGTATTTT
-	-	TRBV27	TRBJ2-2	CASSLFPQAGTSNTGELFF	TGTGCCAGCAGTTTATTTCCTCAGGCGGGAACTTCGAACACCGGGGAGCTGTTTTTT
-	TRBD2	TRBV19	TRBJ2-7	CASSISGRSSYEQYF	TGTGCCAGTAGTATCAGCGGGAGATCTTCCTACGAGCAGTACTTC
-	TRBD1	TRBV6-9	TRBJ2-5	CASSDRGETQYF	TGTGCCAGCAGTGACAGGGGAGAGACCCAGTACTTC
-	-	TRBV6-4	TRBJ2-3	CASSPGLAETDTQYF	TGTGCCTCTTCCCCCGGGCTAGCTGAAACAGATACGCAGTATTTT
few	-	TRBV7-9	TRBJ2-7	CASSLAVHEQYF	TGTGCCAGCAGCTTAGCGGTTCACGAGCAGTACTTC
once	TRBD1	TRBV7-9	TRBJ1-2	CASSGRTGANYGYTF	TGTGCCAGCAGCGGGCGGACAGGGGCAAACTATGGCTACACCTTC
-	-	TRBV13	TRBJ2-7	CASSFDGDYYEQYF	TGTGCCAGCAGCTTCGACGGAGATTACTACGAGCAGTACTTC
-	-	TRBV7-9	TRBJ2-7	CASSTETEYFYEQYF	TGTGCCAGCAGCACAGAGACCGAGTATTTCTACGAGCAGTACTTC
-	-	TRBV6-6	TRBJ2-7	CASSRDFTYEQYF	TGTGCCAGCAGCAGGGACTTCACCTACGAGCAGTACTTC
-	-	TRBV19	TRBJ1-1	CASSIGWGGTEAFF	TGTGCCAGTAGTATTGGTTGGGGAGGGACTGAAGCTTTCTTT
-	-	TRBV27	TRBJ2-5	CASSVAGRRETQYF	TGTGCCAGCTCCGTCGCGGGGCGACGGGAGACCCAGTACTTC
-	-	TRBV6-6	TRBJ1-1	CASTVLNTEAFF	TGTGCCAGCACCGTCCTGAACACTGAAGCTTTCTTT
-	-	TRBV7-2	TRBJ2-5	CASSFGPLGLQETQYF	TGTGCCAGCAGCTTTGGGCCCCTGGGGCTACAAGAGACCCAGTACTTC
-	-	TRBV7-9	TRBJ2-5	CASSTSAREETQYF	TGTGCCAGCAGCACATCCGCCAGGGAAGAGACCCAGTACTTC
-	-	TRBV19	TRBJ1-5	CASSTGNQPQHF	TGTGCCAGTAGTACCGGGAATCAGCCCCAGCATTTT